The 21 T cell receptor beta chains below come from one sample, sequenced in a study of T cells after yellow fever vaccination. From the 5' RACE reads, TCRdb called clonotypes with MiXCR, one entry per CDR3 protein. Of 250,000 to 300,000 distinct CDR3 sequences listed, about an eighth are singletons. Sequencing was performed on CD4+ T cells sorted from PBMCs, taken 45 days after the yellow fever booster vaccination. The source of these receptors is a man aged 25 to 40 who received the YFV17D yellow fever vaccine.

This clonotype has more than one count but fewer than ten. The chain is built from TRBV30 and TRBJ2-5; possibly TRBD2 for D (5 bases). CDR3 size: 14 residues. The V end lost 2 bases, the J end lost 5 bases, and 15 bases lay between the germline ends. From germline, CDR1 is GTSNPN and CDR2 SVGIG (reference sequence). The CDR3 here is CAWSTPLVAETQYF. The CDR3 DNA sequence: TGTGCCTGGAGTACCCCACTGGTAGCGGAGACCCAGTACTTC.

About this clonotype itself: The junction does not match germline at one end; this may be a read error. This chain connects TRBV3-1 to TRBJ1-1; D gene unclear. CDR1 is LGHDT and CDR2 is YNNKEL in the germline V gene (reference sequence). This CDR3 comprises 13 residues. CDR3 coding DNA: TGTGCCAGCAGCCAAGAGGGAAGGACTGAAGCTTGCTTT. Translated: CASSQEGRTEACF.

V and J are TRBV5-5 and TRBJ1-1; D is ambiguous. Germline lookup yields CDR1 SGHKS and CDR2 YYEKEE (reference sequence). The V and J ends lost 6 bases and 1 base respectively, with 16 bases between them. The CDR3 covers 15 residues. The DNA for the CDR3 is TGTGCCAGCAAACGGGATCCTAAGGGGAACACTGAAGCTTTCTTT. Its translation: CASKRDPKGNTEAFF.

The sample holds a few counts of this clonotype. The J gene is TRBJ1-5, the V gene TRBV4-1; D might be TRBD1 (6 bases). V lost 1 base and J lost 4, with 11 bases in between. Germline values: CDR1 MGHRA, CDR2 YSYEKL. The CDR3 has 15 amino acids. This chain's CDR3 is CASSQVGQGNQPQHF. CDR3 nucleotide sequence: TGCGCCAGCAGCCAAGTCGGGCAGGGGAATCAGCCCCAGCATTTT.

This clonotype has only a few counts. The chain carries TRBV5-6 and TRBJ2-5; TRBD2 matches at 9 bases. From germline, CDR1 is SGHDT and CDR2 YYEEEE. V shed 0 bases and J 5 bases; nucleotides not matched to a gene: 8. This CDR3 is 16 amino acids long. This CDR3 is CASSLEPAGGGETQYF. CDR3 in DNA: TGTGCCAGCAGCTTGGAACCAGCGGGAGGCGGTGAGACCCAGTACTTC.

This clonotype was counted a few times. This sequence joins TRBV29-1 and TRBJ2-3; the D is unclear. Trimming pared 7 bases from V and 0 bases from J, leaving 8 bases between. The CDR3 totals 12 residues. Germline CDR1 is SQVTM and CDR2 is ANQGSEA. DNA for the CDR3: TGCAGCGCGCGATTTAGCACAGATACGCAGTATTTT. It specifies CSARFSTDTQYF.

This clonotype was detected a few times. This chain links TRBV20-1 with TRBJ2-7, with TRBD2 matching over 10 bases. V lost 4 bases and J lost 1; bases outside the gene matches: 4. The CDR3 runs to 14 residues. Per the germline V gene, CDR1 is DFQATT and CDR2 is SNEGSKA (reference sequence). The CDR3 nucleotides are TGCAGTGCTACCGCTAGCGGGAGATCCTACGAGCAGTACTTC. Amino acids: CSATASGRSYEQYF.

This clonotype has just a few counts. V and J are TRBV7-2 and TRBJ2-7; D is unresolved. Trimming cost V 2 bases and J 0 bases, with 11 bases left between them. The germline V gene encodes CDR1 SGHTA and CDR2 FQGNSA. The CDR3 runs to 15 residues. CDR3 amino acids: CASSLSVGSSYEQYF. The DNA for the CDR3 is TGTGCCAGCAGCTTATCCGTGGGCAGCTCCTACGAGCAGTACTTC.

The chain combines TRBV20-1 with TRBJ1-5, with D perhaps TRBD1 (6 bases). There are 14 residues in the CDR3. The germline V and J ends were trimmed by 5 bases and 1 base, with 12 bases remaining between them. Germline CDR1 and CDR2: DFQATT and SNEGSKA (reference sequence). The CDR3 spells CSADNRASNQPQHF. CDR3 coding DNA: TGCAGTGCTGACAACAGGGCGAGCAATCAGCCCCAGCATTTT.

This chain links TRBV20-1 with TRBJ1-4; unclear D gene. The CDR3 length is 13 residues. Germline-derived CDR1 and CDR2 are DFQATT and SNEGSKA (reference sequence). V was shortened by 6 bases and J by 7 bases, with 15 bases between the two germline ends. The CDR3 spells CSAHRQAGEKLFF. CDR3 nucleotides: TGCAGTGCCCACCGCCAGGCGGGTGAAAAACTGTTTTTT.

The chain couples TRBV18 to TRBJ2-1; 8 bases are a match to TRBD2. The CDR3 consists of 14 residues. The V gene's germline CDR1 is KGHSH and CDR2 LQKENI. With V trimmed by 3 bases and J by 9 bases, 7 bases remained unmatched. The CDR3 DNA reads TGTGCCAGCTCACCCGGGACTAGTAGTGGTGAGCAGTTCTTC. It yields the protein CASSPGTSSGEQFF.

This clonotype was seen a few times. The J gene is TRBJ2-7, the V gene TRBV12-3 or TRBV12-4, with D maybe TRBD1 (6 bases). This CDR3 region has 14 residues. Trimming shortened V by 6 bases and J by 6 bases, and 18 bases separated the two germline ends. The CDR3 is CASRRTDGAPEQYF. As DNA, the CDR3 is TGTGCCAGCAGGAGGACAGATGGGGCACCCGAGCAGTACTTC.

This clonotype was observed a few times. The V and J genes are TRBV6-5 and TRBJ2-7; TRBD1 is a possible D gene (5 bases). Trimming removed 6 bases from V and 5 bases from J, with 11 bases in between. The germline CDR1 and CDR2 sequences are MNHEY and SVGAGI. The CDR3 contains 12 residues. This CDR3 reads CASRQTADEQYF. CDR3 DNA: TGTGCCAGCAGACAGACAGCTGACGAGCAGTACTTC.

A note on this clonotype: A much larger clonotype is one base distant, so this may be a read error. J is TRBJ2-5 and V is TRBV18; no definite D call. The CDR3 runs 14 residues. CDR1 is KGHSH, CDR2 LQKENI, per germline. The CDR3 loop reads CASSPPSAQEAQYF. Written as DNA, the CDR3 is TGTGCCAGCTCACCACCGAGCGCCCAAGAGGCCCAGTACTTC. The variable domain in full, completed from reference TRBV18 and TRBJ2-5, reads NAGVMQNPRHLVRRRGQEARLRCSPMKGHSHVYWYRQLPEEGLKFMVYLQKENIIDESGMPKERFSAEFPKEGPSILRIQQVVRGDSAAYFCASSPPSAQEAQYFGPGTRLLVL.

The CDR3 nucleotides read TGCAGTGCTAGATCCCGGGGGCTAGCGGGAAGGGGCTCCTACAATGAGCAGTTCTTC. Translation: CSARSRGLAGRGSYNEQFF. This chain uses TRBV20-1 with TRBJ2-1; TRBD2 agrees at 9 bases. Germline CDR1 DFQATT, CDR2 SNEGSKA (reference sequence). V gave up 2 bases and J gave up 0 bases; unmatched junction bases: 14. This CDR3 contains 19 residues.

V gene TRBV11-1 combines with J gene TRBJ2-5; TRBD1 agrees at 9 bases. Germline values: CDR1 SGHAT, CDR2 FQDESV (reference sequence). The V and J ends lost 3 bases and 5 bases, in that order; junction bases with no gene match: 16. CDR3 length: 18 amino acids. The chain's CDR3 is CASSFHTGGASVWETQYF. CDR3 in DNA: TGTGCCAGCAGCTTCCACACAGGGGGCGCCTCTGTTTGGGAGACCCAGTACTTC.

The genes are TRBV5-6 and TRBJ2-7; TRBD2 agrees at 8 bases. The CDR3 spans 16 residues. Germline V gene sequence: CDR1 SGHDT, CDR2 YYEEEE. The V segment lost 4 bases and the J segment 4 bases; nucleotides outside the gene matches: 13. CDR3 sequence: CASSRGSWTSSYEQYF. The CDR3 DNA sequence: TGTGCCAGCAGCCGTGGTTCCTGGACTAGCTCGTACGAGCAGTACTTC.

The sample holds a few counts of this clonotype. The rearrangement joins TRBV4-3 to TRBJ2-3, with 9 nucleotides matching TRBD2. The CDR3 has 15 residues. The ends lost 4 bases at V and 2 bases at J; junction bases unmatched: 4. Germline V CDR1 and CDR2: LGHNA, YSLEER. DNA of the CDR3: TGCGCCAGCAGCCGGGGCGGGAGGGACACAGATACGCAGTATTTT. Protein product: CASSRGGRDTDTQYF.

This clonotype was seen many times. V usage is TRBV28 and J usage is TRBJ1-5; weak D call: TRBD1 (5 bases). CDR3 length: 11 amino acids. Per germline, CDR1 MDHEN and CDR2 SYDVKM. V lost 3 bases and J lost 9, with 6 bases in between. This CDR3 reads CASSFRGPQHF. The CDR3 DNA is TGTGCCAGCAGTTTTAGGGGGCCCCAGCATTTT.

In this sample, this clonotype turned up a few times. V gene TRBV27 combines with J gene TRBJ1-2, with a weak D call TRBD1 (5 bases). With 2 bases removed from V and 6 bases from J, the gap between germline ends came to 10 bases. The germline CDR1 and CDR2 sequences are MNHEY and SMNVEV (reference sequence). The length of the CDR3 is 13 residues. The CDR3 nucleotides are TGTGCCAGCAGTTTAAGGGGATGGGATGGCTACACCTTC. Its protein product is CASSLRGWDGYTF.

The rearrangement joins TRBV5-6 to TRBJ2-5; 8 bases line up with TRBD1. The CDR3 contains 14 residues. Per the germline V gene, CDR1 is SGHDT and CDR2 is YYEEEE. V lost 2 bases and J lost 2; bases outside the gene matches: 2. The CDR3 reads CASSFGQGQETQYF. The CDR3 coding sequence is TGTGCCAGCAGCTTCGGACAGGGACAAGAGACCCAGTACTTC.